This paragraph covers one TCR beta chain sequence. This clonotype was counted a single time. Its antigen is currently not known. No quality values exist for individual bases; no much larger clone is one base distant. The method behind the library was 5' RACE. The listed sequencing device is Illumina HiSeq 2500. A second PCR of roughly 7 to 12 cycles was run with a J-beta primer mix and a sample-barcoded 5' primer. A template-switch 5' adaptor carrying 12 random nucleotides introduced a unique molecular identifier onto each TCR beta cDNA molecule. Each sample yielded at least 3 million CDR3-containing paired-end reads. First-strand cDNA was synthesized from all RNA with the Mint cDNA synthesis kit, primed by a TRBC-specific oligonucleotide. Following uracil-DNA glycosylase treatment, all cDNA underwent a first 18-cycle PCR with the universal primers M1SS and BC2_uni_R. The source study handled its data this way. For normalization, 1 million high-quality reads were randomly selected from each sample, with every read carrying a distinct molecular identifier. Instead of being binned into consensus sequences, reads with shared molecular identifiers were discarded. MiTCR, set to a Q25 quality threshold and the strictest error-elimination algorithm, was used for CDR3 identification, clonotype clustering and error correction. A nonparametric unseen species model using Euler transformation provided a lower-bound estimate of total TCR beta diversity. TCRdb passed the public sequencing reads through fastp at Q25 and MiXCR, retaining productive beta sequences. Every CDR3 protein is listed once, alongside the most common genes and DNA of its rows. TCRdb's processing, not the study's, gives the V and J calls here. The sample table contains 890,000 or so distinct CDR3 sequences; only one count was recorded for 62% of them. The ten top clones hold about a quarter of the sample.

The record originates from a study of blood T cells in healthy people across ages (dated by TCRdb to the mid-2010s). Study-level background: In model experiments, roughly one uniquely barcoded TCR beta cDNA molecule per two T cells was captured by template switching. The study measured age-related changes in TCR beta repertoire diversity using deep sequencing normalized with unique cDNA molecular identifiers. Donors were grouped into four age groups: young (average roughly 17 years), middle-aged (about 38), aged (about 60) and long-lived (just over 80). To avoid experimental bias, donors of different ages were randomly spread across the sequencing lanes. Using the same blood draw, the study looked at two additional independent replicas of 1 million unique cDNA reads for two donors, one aged 18 to 30 and the other aged 80 or older.

V trim: 3 bases; J trim: 3 bases; unmatched bases: 7. Reading the germline V gene gives CDR1 SGHRS and CDR2 YFSETQ. The CDR3 runs 15 residues from the cysteine to the phenylalanine. The retained sequence is limited to the CDR3, 45 bases, with the frame set at the first base. What the work shows at the level of the full study, not this receptor alone: Observed TCR beta diversity per million T cells fell roughly linearly with age, and a significant reduction was already apparent by age roughly 40. Compared with the aged group, more naive CD4+ T cells, fewer expanded clones and increased TCR diversity were shown by the long-lived group, suggesting age selection. There was a strong correlation between observed TCR beta diversity and the percentage of naive T cells measured by flow cytometry. Conclusive comparison of naive and antigen-experienced compartments was prevented by the profiling of bulk unsorted PBMCs. Estimates of total diversity based on one million sequenced T cells were regarded as lower bounds and as underestimates. The CMV infection status of donors was not known, potentially confounding age-related changes in expanded clonotypes.

The 35 to 40 donors, aged about 6 to 100 years, were systemically healthy Caucasian individuals from Russia. Approximately 9 milliliters of peripheral blood were collected from each donor into EDTA-treated Vacutainer tubes. Ficoll-Paque density-gradient centrifugation was used to isolate PBMCs, with at least 6.5 million obtained per sample. Trizol reagent was used to extract total RNA from the PBMCs, yielding at least 6 micrograms per sample. For every donor, an aliquot of PBMCs went through flow cytometry to measure the percentages of naive CD45RAhigh/CD27high T cells. The clonotype originates from a man aged 25 to 45 in good health. The V gene is TRBV5-1 and the J gene is TRBJ2-7, with TRBD1 matching 9 junction bases. Sequenced material: blood. The encoded CDR3 is CASSSSGQGHYEQYF. In nucleotide form, the sequence is TGCGCCAGCAGCTCCTCCGGACAGGGGCACTACGAGCAGTACTTC.